This T cell receptor beta chain appears in the sequencing data of a study of OX40 agonist ivuxolimab in advanced cancers. Regarding the study as a whole: Circulating CD4+ and CD8+ T cells showed clonal expansion by week 6 at 0.1 to 3.0 mg/kg.

This clone was counted only a few times. Its antigen is currently unknown. This table comes from immunoSEQ multiplex PCR, and its TCRdb copy is limited to in-frame clones, with some not included. The sample lists approximately 40,000 clones; 70% to 85% were seen once. The sequenced sample was CD4+ or CD8+ T cells sorted from blood, obtained in a trial of the OX40 agonist ivuxolimab. This TCR was sampled from an adult with an advanced solid tumor such as melanoma, head and neck, liver or kidney cancer.

DNA of the CDR3: TGTGCCAGCAGCGACCAGGGGGCGGCGGGGGCCAACGTCCTGACTTTC. Amino acid sequence: CASSDQGAAGANVLTF. The rearrangement uses TRBV6-6 and TRBJ2-6, with 8 positions matching TRBD1. CDR3 length: 16 amino acids. Germline CDR1 reads MNHNY; CDR2 reads SVGAGI (reference sequence). Losses at the gene ends were 6 bases for V and 4 bases for J; bases not matched to a gene: 8.